This T cell receptor beta chain was identified in a study of tumor and adjacent non-tumor tissue in lung cancer. Study-wide context: There were roughly 11 adenocarcinoma, a couple of squamous cell carcinoma and 1 small cell lung cancer cases. Points from the study as a whole: TCR diversity was significantly greater in tumor than normal lung tissue. Tumor TCR diversity, when higher, was linked to shorter survival.

Details on this clonotype: What it recognizes is unknown.

RNA was extracted from bulk tissue without any cell sorting. This non-tumor lung sample came from over 3 cm beyond the tumor edge. CDR3 length equals 14 residues. Trimming took 3 bases from V and 0 from J, leaving 6 bases between them. Per the germline V gene, CDR1 is PRHDT and CDR2 is FYEKMQ (reference sequence). TCRbeta libraries were built with three rounds of nested PCR, modified from ARM-PCR. Each CDR3 protein is one row after TCRdb ran MiXCR on the multiplex PCR reads. Altogether around 75,000 distinct CDR3 sequences are present, nearly 70% being singletons, with the ten largest covering around 30%.

The receptor was derived from a woman between 50 and 59 years old with non-small cell lung cancer. V gene TRBV13 combines with J gene TRBJ2-4, with D tentatively TRBD1 (6 bases). The specimen sequenced was distant non-tumor lung tissue. The CDR3 sequence is CASSLGQAKNIQYF. The CDR3 nucleotides are TGTGCCAGCAGCTTGGGACAAGCCAAAAACATTCAGTACTTC.